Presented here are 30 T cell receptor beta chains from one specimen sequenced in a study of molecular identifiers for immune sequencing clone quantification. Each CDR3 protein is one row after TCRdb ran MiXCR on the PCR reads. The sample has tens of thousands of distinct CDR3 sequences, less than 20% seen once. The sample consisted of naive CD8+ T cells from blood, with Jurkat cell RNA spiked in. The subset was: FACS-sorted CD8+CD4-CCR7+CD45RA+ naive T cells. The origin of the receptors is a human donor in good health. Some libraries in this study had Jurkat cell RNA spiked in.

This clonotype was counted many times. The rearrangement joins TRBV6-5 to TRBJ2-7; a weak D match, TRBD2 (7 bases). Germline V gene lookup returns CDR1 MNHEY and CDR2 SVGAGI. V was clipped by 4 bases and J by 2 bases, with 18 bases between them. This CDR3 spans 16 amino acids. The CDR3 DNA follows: TGTGCCAGCAGTTCTGGGGGGGGGGGCGCGGCCTACGAGCAGTACTTC. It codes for CASSSGGGGAAYEQYF.

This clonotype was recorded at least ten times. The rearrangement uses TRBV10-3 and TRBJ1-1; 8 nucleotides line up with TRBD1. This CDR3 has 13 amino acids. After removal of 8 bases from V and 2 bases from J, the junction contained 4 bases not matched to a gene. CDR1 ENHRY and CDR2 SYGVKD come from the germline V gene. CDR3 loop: CAIHAGGNTEAFF. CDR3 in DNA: TGTGCCATCCACGCAGGGGGCAACACTGAAGCTTTCTTT.

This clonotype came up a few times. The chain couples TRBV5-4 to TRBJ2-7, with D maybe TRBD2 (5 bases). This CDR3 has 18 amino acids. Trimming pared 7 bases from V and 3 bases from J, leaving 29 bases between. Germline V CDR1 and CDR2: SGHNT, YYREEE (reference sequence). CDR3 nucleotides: TGTGCCAGCGATCCAACTGAGGGCCCCACCTCGGTCGTCTACGAGCAGTACTTC. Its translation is CASDPTEGPTSVVYEQYF.

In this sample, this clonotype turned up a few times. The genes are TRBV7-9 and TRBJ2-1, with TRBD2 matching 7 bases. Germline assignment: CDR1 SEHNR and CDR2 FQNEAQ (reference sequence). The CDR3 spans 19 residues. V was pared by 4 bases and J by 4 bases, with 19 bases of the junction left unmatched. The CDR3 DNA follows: TGTGCCAGCAGCTACCTCCAGCGGGACCTGGTATATTCGTACAATGAGCAGTTCTTC. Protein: CASSYLQRDLVYSYNEQFF.

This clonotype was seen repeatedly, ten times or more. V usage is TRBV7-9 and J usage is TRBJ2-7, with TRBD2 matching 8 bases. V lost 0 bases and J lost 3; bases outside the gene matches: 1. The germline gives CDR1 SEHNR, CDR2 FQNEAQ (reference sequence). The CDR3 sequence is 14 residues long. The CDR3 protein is CASSLAGLVYEQYF. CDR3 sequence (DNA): TGTGCCAGCAGCTTAGCGGGACTAGTCTACGAGCAGTACTTC.

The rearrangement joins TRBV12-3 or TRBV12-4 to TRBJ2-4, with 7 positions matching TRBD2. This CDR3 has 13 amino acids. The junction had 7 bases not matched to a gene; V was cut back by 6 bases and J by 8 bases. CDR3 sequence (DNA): TGTGCCAGCAGCCCTGGGGGGGTGGACATTCAGTACTTC. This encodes CASSPGGVDIQYF.

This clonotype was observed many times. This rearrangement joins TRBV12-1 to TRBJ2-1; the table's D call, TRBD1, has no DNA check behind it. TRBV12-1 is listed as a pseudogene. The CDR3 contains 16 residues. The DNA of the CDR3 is TGTGCCAGCAGCCCGGGGGCGGGGCCCCCTCCCAATGAGCAGTTCTTC. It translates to CASSPGAGPPPNEQFF.

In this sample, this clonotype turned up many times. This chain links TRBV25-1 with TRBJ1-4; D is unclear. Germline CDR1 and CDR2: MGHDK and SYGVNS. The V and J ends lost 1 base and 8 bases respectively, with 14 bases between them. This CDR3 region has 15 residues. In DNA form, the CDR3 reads TGTGCCAGCAGTGAATGGGGTCTGGGGAACGAAAAACTGTTTTTT. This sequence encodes CASSEWGLGNEKLFF.

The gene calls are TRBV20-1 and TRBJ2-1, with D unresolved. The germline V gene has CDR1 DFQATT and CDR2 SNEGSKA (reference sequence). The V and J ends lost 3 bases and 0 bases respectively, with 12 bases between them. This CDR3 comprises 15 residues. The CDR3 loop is CSASEVRSSYNEQFF. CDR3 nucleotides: TGCAGTGCTAGTGAGGTGCGAAGCTCCTACAATGAGCAGTTCTTC.

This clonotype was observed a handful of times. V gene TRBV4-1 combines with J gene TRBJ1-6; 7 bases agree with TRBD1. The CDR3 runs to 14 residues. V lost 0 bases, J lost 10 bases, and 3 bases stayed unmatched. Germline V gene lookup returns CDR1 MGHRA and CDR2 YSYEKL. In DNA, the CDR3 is TGCGCCAGCAGCCAAGAAACAGGGGCCTCACCCCTCCACTTT. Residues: CASSQETGASPLHF.

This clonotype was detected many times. CDR3 in amino acids: CSANDRGNNQPQHF. CDR3 in DNA: TGCAGTGCGAATGACAGGGGGAATAATCAGCCCCAGCATTTT. This chain connects TRBV20-1 to TRBJ1-5; TRBD1 matches at 9 bases. V was clipped by 6 bases and J by 4 bases; unmatched bases: 7. Germline V lookup: CDR1 DFQATT, CDR2 SNEGSKA (reference sequence). CDR3 length: 14 amino acids.

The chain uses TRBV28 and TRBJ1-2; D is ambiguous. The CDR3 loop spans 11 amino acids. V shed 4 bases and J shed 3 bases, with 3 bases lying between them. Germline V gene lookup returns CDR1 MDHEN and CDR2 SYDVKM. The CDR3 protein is CASSYYYGYTF. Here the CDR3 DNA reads TGTGCCAGCAGTTACTACTATGGCTACACCTTC.

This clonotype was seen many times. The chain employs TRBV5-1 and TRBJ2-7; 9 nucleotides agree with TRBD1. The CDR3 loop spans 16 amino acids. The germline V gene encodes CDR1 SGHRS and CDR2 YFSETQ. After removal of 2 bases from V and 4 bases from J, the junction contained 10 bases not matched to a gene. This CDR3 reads CASSLGIGTGFYEQYF. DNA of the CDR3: TGCGCCAGCAGCTTAGGTATCGGGACAGGGTTTTACGAGCAGTACTTC.

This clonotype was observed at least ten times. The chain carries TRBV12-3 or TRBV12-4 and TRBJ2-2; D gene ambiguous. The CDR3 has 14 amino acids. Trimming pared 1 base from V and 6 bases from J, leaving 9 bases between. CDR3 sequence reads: CASSLGGPAGELFF. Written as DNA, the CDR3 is TGTGCCAGCAGTTTAGGGGGTCCCGCCGGGGAGCTGTTTTTT.

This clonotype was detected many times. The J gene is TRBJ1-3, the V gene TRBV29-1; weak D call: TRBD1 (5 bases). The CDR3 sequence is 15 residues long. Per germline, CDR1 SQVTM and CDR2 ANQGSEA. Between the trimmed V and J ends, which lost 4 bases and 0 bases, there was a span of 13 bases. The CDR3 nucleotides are TGCAGCGTTGGTGACAGCTGGAGCTCTGGAAACACCATATATTTT. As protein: CSVGDSWSSGNTIYF. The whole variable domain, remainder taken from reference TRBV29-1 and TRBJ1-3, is SAVISQKPSRDICQRGTSLTIQCQVDSQVTMMFWYRQQPGQSLTLIATANQGSEATYESGFVIDKFPISRPNLTFSTLTVSNMSPEDSSIYLCSVGDSWSSGNTIYFGEGSWLTVV.

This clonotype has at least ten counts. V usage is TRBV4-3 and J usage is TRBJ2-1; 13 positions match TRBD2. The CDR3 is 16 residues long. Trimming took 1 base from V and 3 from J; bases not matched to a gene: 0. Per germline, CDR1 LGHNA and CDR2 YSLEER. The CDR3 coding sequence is TGCGCCAGCAGCCAAGGACTAGCGGGAGGCTACAATGAGCAGTTCTTC. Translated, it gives CASSQGLAGGYNEQFF.

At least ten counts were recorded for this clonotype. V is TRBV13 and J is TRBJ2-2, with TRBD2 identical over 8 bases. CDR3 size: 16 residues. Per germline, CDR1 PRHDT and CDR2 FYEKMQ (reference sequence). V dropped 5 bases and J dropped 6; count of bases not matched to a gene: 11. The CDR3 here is CASSPTGLALPGELFF. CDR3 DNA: TGTGCCAGCAGCCCGACTGGACTAGCTCTCCCCGGGGAGCTGTTTTTT.

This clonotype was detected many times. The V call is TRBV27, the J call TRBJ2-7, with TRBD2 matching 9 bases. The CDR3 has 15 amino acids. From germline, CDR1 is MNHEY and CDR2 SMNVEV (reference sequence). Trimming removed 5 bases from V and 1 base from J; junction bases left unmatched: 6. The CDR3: CASSVLAGPSYEQYF. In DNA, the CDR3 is TGTGCCAGCAGTGTGCTAGCGGGACCTTCCTACGAGCAGTACTTC.

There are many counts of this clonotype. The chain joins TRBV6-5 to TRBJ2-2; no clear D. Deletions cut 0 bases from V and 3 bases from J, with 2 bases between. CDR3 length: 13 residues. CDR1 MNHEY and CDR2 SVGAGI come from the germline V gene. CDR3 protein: CASSYSYTGELFF. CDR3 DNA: TGTGCCAGCAGTTACTCGTACACCGGGGAGCTGTTTTTT.

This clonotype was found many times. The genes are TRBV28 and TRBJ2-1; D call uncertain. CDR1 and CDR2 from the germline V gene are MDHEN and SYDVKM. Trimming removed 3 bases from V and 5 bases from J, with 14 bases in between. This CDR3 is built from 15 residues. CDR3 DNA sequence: TGTGCCAGCAGTTTCGACCGCGGATGGAACAATGAGCAGTTCTTC. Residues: CASSFDRGWNNEQFF.

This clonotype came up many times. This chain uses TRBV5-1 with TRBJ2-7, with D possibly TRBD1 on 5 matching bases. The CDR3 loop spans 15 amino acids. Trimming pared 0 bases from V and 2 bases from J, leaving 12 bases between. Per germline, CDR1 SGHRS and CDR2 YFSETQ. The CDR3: CASSLGDWGPYEQYF. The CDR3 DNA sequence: TGCGCCAGCAGCTTGGGGGATTGGGGCCCCTACGAGCAGTACTTC.

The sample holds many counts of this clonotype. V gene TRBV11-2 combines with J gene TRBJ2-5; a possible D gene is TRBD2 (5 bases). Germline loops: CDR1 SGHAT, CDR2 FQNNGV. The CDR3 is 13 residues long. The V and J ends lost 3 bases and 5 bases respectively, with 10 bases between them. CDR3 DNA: TGTGCCAGCAGCTTCGGGGAGAGGGAGACCCAGTACTTC. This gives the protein CASSFGERETQYF.

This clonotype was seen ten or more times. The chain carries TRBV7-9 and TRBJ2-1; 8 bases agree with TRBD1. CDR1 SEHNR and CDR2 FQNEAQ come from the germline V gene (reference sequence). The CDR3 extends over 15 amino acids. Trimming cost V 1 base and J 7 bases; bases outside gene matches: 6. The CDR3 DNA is TGTGCCAGCAGCTTAGTCCAGGGGGCTAGTAATGAGCAGTTCTTC. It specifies CASSLVQGASNEQFF.

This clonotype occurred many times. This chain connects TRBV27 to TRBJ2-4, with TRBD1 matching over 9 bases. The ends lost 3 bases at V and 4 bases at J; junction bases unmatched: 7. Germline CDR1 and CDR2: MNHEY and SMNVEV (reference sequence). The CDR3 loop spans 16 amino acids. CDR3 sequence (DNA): TGTGCCAGCAGTTTGGGGACAGGGAGGGGAAAAAACATTCAGTACTTC. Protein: CASSLGTGRGKNIQYF.

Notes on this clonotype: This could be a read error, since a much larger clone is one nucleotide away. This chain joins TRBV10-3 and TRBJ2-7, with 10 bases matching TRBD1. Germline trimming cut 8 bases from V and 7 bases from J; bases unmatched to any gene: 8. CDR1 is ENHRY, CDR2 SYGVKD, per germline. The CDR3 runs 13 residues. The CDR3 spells CAIRDRGTGEQYV. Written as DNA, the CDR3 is TGTGCCATCCGGGACAGGGGTACGGGAGAGCAGTACGTC.

CDR3 loop: CASSLALHNEQFF. CDR3 bases: TGTGCCAGCAGCTTAGCGCTTCACAATGAGCAGTTCTTC. The J gene is TRBJ2-1, the V gene TRBV7-9; no clear D. The CDR3 runs to 13 residues. Trimming cost V 0 bases and J 5 bases, with 5 bases left between them. CDR1 and CDR2 from the germline V gene are SEHNR and FQNEAQ (reference sequence). Combining the CDR3 with reference TRBV7-9 and TRBJ2-1 gives the whole variable domain DTGVSQNPRHKITKRGQNVTFRCDPISEHNRLYWYRQTLGQGPEFLTYFQNEAQLEKSRLLSDRFSAERPKGSFSTLEIQRTEQGDSAMYLCASSLALHNEQFFGPGTRLTVL.

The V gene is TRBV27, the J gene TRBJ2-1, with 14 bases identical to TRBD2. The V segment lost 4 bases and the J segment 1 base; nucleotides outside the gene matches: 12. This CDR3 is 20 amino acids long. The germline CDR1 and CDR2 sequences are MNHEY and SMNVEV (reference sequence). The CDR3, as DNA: TGTGCCAGCAGTTACCCATCCGGGACTAGCGGGAGACGGTCCTACAATGAGCAGTTCTTC. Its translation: CASSYPSGTSGRRSYNEQFF.

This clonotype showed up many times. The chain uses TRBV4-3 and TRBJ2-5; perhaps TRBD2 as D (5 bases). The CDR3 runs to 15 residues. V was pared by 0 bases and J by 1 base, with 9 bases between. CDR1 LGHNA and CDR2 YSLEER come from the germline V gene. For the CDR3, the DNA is TGCGCCAGCAGCCAAGAGGGTCTAGCCCAAGAGACCCAGTACTTC. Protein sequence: CASSQEGLAQETQYF.

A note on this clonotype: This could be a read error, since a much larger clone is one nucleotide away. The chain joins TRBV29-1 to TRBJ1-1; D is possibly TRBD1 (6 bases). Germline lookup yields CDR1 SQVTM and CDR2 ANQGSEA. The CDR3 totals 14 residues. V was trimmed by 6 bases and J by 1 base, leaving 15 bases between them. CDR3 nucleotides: TGCAGCGTCGATAACTTGACAGGGAACACTGAAGCTTTCTTT. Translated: CSVDNLTGNTEAFF.

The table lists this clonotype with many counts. CDR3 amino acids: CASSPEGARNQPQHF. The CDR3, as DNA: TGTGCCAGCAGTCCCGAGGGGGCGCGAAATCAGCCCCAGCATTTT. The rearrangement links TRBV27 to TRBJ1-5; 7 nucleotides agree with TRBD1. With 5 bases clipped from V and 4 bases from J, the junction kept 8 bases outside the gene matches. The CDR3 is made up of 15 amino acids. Per germline, CDR1 MNHEY and CDR2 SMNVEV (reference sequence).